These 9 T cell receptor beta chains were sequenced from one sample in a study of blood T cells in healthy people across ages. The authors ran a second PCR of about 6 to 11 cycles using a sample-barcoded 5' primer and a J-beta primer mix. Each CDR3 protein is one row after TCRdb ran MiXCR on the 5' RACE reads. The table lists approximately 1,700,000 distinct CDR3 sequences, about two fifths of them singletons. Sequencing used blood. Receptors originate from a human donor in good health.

The DNA for the CDR3 is TGCAGTGCTAAGAGTTCGGACGGCTCGAGGCAGCCCCAGCATTTT. Residues: CSAKSSDGSRQPQHF. The chain joins TRBV20-1 to TRBJ1-5; D uncertain. The CDR3 spans 15 residues. V was trimmed by 4 bases and J by 7 bases, leaving 20 bases between them. Germline V CDR1 and CDR2: DFQATT, SNEGSKA (reference sequence).

The chain uses TRBV24-1 and TRBJ1-1; the D gene is possibly TRBD1 (5 bases). CDR3 length: 13 residues. Per the germline V gene, CDR1 is KGHDR and CDR2 is SFDVKD. V was clipped by 1 base and J by 4 bases, with 6 bases between them. The CDR3 here is CATSDLRGTEAFF. The CDR3, as DNA: TGTGCCACCAGTGATTTAAGGGGCACTGAAGCTTTCTTT.

This clonotype was observed a few times. The rearrangement uses TRBV24-1 and TRBJ2-1; D perhaps matches TRBD1 (6 bases). The germline V and J ends were trimmed by 0 bases and 2 bases, with 7 bases remaining between them. The germline V gene has CDR1 KGHDR and CDR2 SFDVKD. This CDR3 region has 15 residues. The CDR3 here is CATSDLKGAYNEQFF. The DNA for the CDR3 is TGTGCCACCAGTGATTTGAAGGGGGCCTACAATGAGCAGTTCTTC.

The chain couples TRBV29-1 to TRBJ1-2, with D possibly being TRBD1 (5 bases). V was pared by 4 bases and J by 8 bases, with 14 bases between. CDR1 is SQVTM and CDR2 is ANQGSEA in the germline V gene. This CDR3 comprises 12 residues. The CDR3 DNA reads TGCAGCGTTGGGGGCACTCATGGCGGCTACACCTTC. Its protein product is CSVGGTHGGYTF.

Only a few counts were recorded for this clonotype. The chain employs TRBV11-1 and TRBJ2-3; TRBD2 is a possible D gene (5 bases). Germline V gene sequence: CDR1 SGHAT, CDR2 FQDESV (reference sequence). V gave up 5 bases and J gave up 2 bases, with 11 bases separating them. The CDR3 covers 14 residues. CDR3 residues: CASSGPGFTDTQYF. The CDR3 bases are TGTGCCAGCAGCGGCCCGGGGTTCACAGATACGCAGTATTTT.

The rearrangement uses TRBV7-9 and TRBJ2-7, with D possibly TRBD2 on 6 matching bases. The V and J ends lost 5 bases and 2 bases respectively, with 16 bases between them. CDR1 is SEHNR and CDR2 is FQNEAQ in the germline V gene (reference sequence). CDR3 size: 15 residues. CDR3 residues: CASSLYVGSAYEQYF. The CDR3 coding sequence is TGTGCCAGCAGCCTATACGTCGGGAGCGCCTACGAGCAGTACTTC. The full variable domain, its missing parts supplied by reference TRBV7-9 and TRBJ2-7, is DTGVSQNPRHKITKRGQNVTFRCDPISEHNRLYWYRQTLGQGPEFLTYFQNEAQLEKSRLLSDRFSAERPKGSFSTLEIQRTEQGDSAMYLCASSLYVGSAYEQYFGPGTRLTVT.

The chain joins TRBV21-1 to TRBJ2-7. TRBV21-1 has pseudogene status. CDR3 size: 16 residues. In DNA, the CDR3 is TGTGCCGGCAGCAAAGGCCAAGACGGAGGTCCCTACGAGCAGTACTTC. It is translated as CAGSKGQDGGPYEQYF.

The chain couples TRBV3-1 to TRBJ2-5, with TRBD2 identical over 11 bases. The CDR3 runs to 17 residues. Germline V lookup: CDR1 LGHDT, CDR2 YNNKEL (reference sequence). V was pared by 1 base and J by 4 bases, with 8 bases of the junction left unmatched. The CDR3 coding sequence is TGTGCCAGCAGCCAAGTCGGGCTAGCGGGAGGCCCAGAGACCCAGTACTTC. It is translated as CASSQVGLAGGPETQYF.

This chain uses TRBV27 with TRBJ1-2; D is possibly TRBD1 (5 bases). Germline assignment: CDR1 MNHEY and CDR2 SMNVEV (reference sequence). V lost 8 bases to trimming and J lost 8 bases, with 18 bases between them. This CDR3 is built from 13 residues. The CDR3 DNA sequence: TGTGCCAGCTCTCTTGGGGGAAGTAGGGGCTACACCTTC. This encodes CASSLGGSRGYTF.